The entry that follows covers one T cell receptor beta chain sequence. These data originate in a study of blood T cell repertoires in COVID-19. Study overall: Sample material is recorded as cDNA or gDNA derived from T cells, B-cell-depleted T cells, or PBMCs.

V was clipped by 4 bases and J by 3 bases, with 15 bases between them. The length of the CDR3 is 15 residues. Germline CDR1 is SNHLY and CDR2 is FYNNEI. Clones were read by immunoSEQ multiplex PCR, and TCRdb kept only the in-frame ones, dropping some. The sample consists of around 310,000 clones, roughly 89% of them appearing once. The clonotype comes from a woman aged 40 to 50 with COVID-19, enrolled during active disease. The V gene is TRBV2, the J gene TRBJ1-1; tentatively, D is TRBD1 (6 bases). Sequencing was performed on peripheral blood. The CDR3, as DNA: TGTGCCAGCAGTGGATTCAGGGGATGGGACACTGAAGCTTTCTTT. Translated, it gives CASSGFRGWDTEAFF.